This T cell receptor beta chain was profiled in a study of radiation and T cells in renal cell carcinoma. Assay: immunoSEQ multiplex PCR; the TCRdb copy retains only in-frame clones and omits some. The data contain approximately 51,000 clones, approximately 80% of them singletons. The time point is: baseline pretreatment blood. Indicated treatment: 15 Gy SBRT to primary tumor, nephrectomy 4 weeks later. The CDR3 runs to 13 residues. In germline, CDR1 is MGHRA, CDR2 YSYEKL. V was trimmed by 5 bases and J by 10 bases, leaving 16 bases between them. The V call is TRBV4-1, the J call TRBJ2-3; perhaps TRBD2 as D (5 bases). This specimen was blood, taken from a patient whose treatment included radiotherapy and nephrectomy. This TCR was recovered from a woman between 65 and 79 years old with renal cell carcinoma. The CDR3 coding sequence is TGCGCCAGCAGCTTTAGAGGTGGGAGTCCGCAGTATTTT. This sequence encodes CASSFRGGSPQYF.